The 18 T cell receptor beta chains below all came from one sample that was sequenced in a study of identical twins (dated by TCRdb to 2016 to 2018). Library generation was performed with 5' RACE. The sequencer listed for this sample is Illumina HiSeq 2000. The raw public reads went through TCRdb reprocessing: fastp at Q25, MiXCR clone calling, in-frame beta chains kept. Merged by CDR3 protein, the rows form single entries marked with the most common genes and DNA. For this sample there are 1.5 million to 2 million distinct CDR3 sequences; more than 30% appear just once. About 0.25% of the sample belongs to the ten largest clones. The specimen was cord blood. The receptors originated from a newborn girl in good health.

V is TRBV20-1 and J is TRBJ1-2; D perhaps matches TRBD1 (6 bases). V was trimmed by 3 bases and J by 3 bases, leaving 11 bases between them. This CDR3 has 13 residues. CDR1 is DFQATT and CDR2 is SNEGSKA in the germline V gene (reference sequence). The CDR3 is CSASRQEYYGYTF. CDR3 sequence (DNA): TGCAGTGCTAGTAGACAGGAGTACTATGGCTACACCTTC.

This clonotype was found many times. The V call is TRBV4-2, the J call TRBJ1-2; D may be TRBD1 (6 bases). The germline V and J ends were trimmed by 1 base and 0 bases, with 9 bases remaining between them. Per germline, CDR1 LGHNA and CDR2 YNFKEQ. The length of the CDR3 is 15 residues. The CDR3 DNA reads TGTGCCAGCAGCCAAGCGGGACACACTAACTATGGCTACACCTTC. Its translation: CASSQAGHTNYGYTF.

This clonotype was detected only a few times. J is TRBJ1-1 and V is TRBV28; TRBD1 matches 8 bases. The CDR3 covers 17 residues. The V gene's germline CDR1 is MDHEN and CDR2 SYDVKM. V gave up 5 bases and J gave up 8 bases; unmatched junction bases: 19. The CDR3 DNA sequence: TGTGCCAGCAGTCCTATACCCCCCCTAGGACAGGGTAGGGAAGCTTTCTTT. It translates to CASSPIPPLGQGREAFF. The full variable domain, rest sourced from reference TRBV28 and TRBJ1-1, is DVKVTQSSRYLVKRTGEKVFLECVQDMDHENMFWYRQDPGLGLRLIYFSYDVKMKEKGDIPEGYSVSREKKERFSLILESASTNQTSMYLCASSPIPPLGQGREAFFGQGTRLTVV.

This chain joins TRBV5-6 and TRBJ1-1; perhaps TRBD1 as D (6 bases). The CDR3 runs 15 residues. The V gene lost 4 bases and the J gene lost 1 base, with 14 bases spanning the gap. In germline, CDR1 is SGHDT, CDR2 YYEEEE. CDR3 in amino acids: CASSLPPTGNTEAFF. CDR3 in DNA: TGTGCCAGCAGCCTACCCCCGACAGGGAACACTGAAGCTTTCTTT.

The J gene is TRBJ2-1, the V gene TRBV6-5; 13 nucleotides align to TRBD2. This CDR3 has 15 amino acids. Trimming removed 5 bases from V and 7 bases from J; junction bases left unmatched: 5. Germline V lookup: CDR1 MNHEY, CDR2 SVGAGI. The CDR3 DNA reads as TGTGCCAGCAGTAAAGGACTAGCGGGGGTTAATGAGCAGTTCTTC. Its translation: CASSKGLAGVNEQFF.

Comments on this clonotype: One base away lies a much larger clone, so this may be a sequencing read error. The chain has TRBV5-1 and TRBJ2-1; D remains unclear. The CDR3 totals 13 residues. Looked up from germline, CDR1 is SGHRS and CDR2 is YFSETQ. The chain's CDR3 is CASSLRTGNKQFF. The CDR3 nucleotides are TGCGCCAGCAGTTTACGGACGGGCAATAAGCAGTTCTTC.

The J gene is TRBJ2-1, the V gene TRBV3-1; D might be TRBD1 or TRBD2, each matching 6 bases. This CDR3 comprises 15 residues. V was cut by 5 bases and J by 4 bases, with 15 bases left in between. CDR1 is LGHDT and CDR2 is YNNKEL in the germline V gene (reference sequence). CDR3 protein: CASSLKGEAYNEQFF. CDR3 sequence (DNA): TGTGCCAGCAGCTTAAAGGGGGAGGCGTACAATGAGCAGTTCTTC.

Only a few counts were recorded for this clonotype. The chain is built from TRBV6-1 and TRBJ1-2; D ambiguous. The CDR3 spans 15 residues. Per the germline V gene, CDR1 is MNHNS and CDR2 is SASEGT. The V end was cut by 7 bases, the J end by 5 bases, with 20 bases between. CDR3 protein: CASNIQSPSIYGYTF. Written as DNA, the CDR3 is TGTGCCAGCAATATACAGTCCCCCTCGATTTATGGCTACACCTTC.

This clonotype appeared a few times. The chain employs TRBV6-6 and TRBJ2-7; the match to TRBD1 covers 9 bases. V lost 4 bases to trimming and J lost 0 bases; unmatched junction nucleotides: 10. There are 17 residues in the CDR3. CDR1 and CDR2 (germline): MNHNY, SVGAGI (reference sequence). CDR3 sequence reads: CASSSWGQGFSSYEQYF. Here the CDR3 DNA reads TGTGCCAGCAGTTCATGGGGACAGGGCTTTAGCTCCTACGAGCAGTACTTC.

This chain uses TRBV4-2 with TRBJ2-1; D may be TRBD1 or TRBD2 (6 bases each). The CDR3 totals 17 residues. V was trimmed by 0 bases and J by 3 bases, leaving 15 bases between them. Per germline, CDR1 LGHNA and CDR2 YNFKEQ. The CDR3 nucleotides read TGTGCCAGCAGCCAAGATCCGGGGGCCGCCTTCTACAATGAGCAGTTCTTC. It codes for CASSQDPGAAFYNEQFF.

This clonotype has only a few counts. The chain has TRBV19 and TRBJ2-1; 11 nucleotides agree with TRBD1. This CDR3 spans 16 amino acids. Looked up from germline, CDR1 is LNHDA and CDR2 is SQIVND (reference sequence). The J segment lost 6 bases and the V segment lost 0 bases, leaving 4 bases of the junction unmatched. CDR3 bases: TGTGCCAGTAGTATAGAGGGGACAGGGGGGAGCAATGAGCAGTTCTTC. Protein: CASSIEGTGGSNEQFF.

The chain uses TRBV20-1 and TRBJ2-1; D is ambiguous. Matching the DNA end better, TRBJ2-7 makes the J call doubtful. CDR3 length: 13 residues. Germline CDR1 reads DFQATT; CDR2 reads SNEGSKA (reference sequence). The CDR3 bases are TGCAGTGCTAGACCGGACGGCCTTAATGAGCAGTACTTC. Encoded protein: CSARPDGLNEQYF.

The chain recombines TRBV11-2 with TRBJ2-1, with D possibly being TRBD2 (6 bases). Trimming pared 0 bases from V and 5 bases from J, leaving 11 bases between. The germline V gene has CDR1 SGHAT and CDR2 FQNNGV. CDR3 length: 15 amino acids. CDR3 bases: TGTGCCAGCAGCTTAGAGCTGACTAGTAACAATGAGCAGTTCTTC. Translated, it gives CASSLELTSNNEQFF. Using reference TRBV11-2 and TRBJ2-1 for the parts outside the CDR3, the full variable domain is EAGVAQSPRYKIIEKRQSVAFWCNPISGHATLYWYQQILGQGPKLLIQFQNNGVVDDSQLPKDRFSAERLKGVDSTLKIQPAKLEDSAVYLCASSLELTSNNEQFFGPGTRLTVL.

The chain joins TRBV9 to TRBJ2-2; unclear D gene. V gave up 0 bases and J gave up 3 bases, with 6 bases separating them. Germline CDR1 SGDLS, CDR2 YYNGEE. CDR3 size: 14 residues. The CDR3 sequence is CASSVVWDTGELFF. CDR3 in DNA: TGTGCCAGCAGCGTAGTCTGGGACACCGGGGAGCTGTTTTTT.

The gene calls are TRBV5-1 and TRBJ2-1; 8 positions match TRBD2. The germline V gene encodes CDR1 SGHRS and CDR2 YFSETQ. CDR3 length: 16 residues. Losses at the gene ends were 2 bases for V and 0 bases for J; bases not matched to a gene: 4. Here the CDR3 DNA reads TGCGCCAGCAGCTTCAGCGGGAGTACCTCCTACAATGAGCAGTTCTTC. It translates to CASSFSGSTSYNEQFF. Together with reference TRBV5-1 and TRBJ2-1, the CDR3 gives the full variable domain: KAGVTQTPRYLIKTRGQQVTLSCSPISGHRSVSWYQQTPGQGLQFLFEYFSETQRNKGNFPGRFSGRQFSNSRSEMNVSTLELGDSALYLCASSFSGSTSYNEQFFGPGTRLTVL.

This clonotype turned up a few times. The chain couples TRBV10-1 to TRBJ2-3, with D possibly matching TRBD2 (7 bases). Germline V gives CDR1 WNHNN, CDR2 SYGVQD (reference sequence). CDR3 length equals 16 residues. V shed 8 bases and J shed 3 bases, with 21 bases lying between them. The CDR3: CASSEGGGAITDTQYF. As DNA, the CDR3 is TGCGCCAGCTCCGAAGGAGGGGGGGCAATAACAGATACGCAGTATTTT.

About this clonotype itself: Mismatch with germline at one junction end may stem from a read error. The rearrangement links TRBV7-8 to TRBJ2-4, with TRBD2 identical over 7 bases. Matching the DNA end better, TRBJ2-7 makes the J call doubtful. CDR1 and CDR2 from the germline V gene are SGHVS and FQNEAQ. The length of the CDR3 is 15 residues. CDR3 in amino acids: CAGSLARTSRHEQYF. The DNA of the CDR3 is TGTGCCGGCAGCTTAGCTAGGACTAGTCGCCACGAGCAGTACTTC.

This clonotype was seen repeatedly, ten times or more. This rearrangement joins TRBV28 to TRBJ2-7; 9 bases fit TRBD2. CDR1 is MDHEN and CDR2 is SYDVKM in the germline V gene. V lost 5 bases to trimming and J lost 0 bases; unmatched junction nucleotides: 8. This CDR3 has 16 amino acids. The DNA of the CDR3 is TGTGCCAGCAGTCTCAGACTAGCGGAAAGCTCCTACGAGCAGTACTTC. It specifies CASSLRLAESSYEQYF.